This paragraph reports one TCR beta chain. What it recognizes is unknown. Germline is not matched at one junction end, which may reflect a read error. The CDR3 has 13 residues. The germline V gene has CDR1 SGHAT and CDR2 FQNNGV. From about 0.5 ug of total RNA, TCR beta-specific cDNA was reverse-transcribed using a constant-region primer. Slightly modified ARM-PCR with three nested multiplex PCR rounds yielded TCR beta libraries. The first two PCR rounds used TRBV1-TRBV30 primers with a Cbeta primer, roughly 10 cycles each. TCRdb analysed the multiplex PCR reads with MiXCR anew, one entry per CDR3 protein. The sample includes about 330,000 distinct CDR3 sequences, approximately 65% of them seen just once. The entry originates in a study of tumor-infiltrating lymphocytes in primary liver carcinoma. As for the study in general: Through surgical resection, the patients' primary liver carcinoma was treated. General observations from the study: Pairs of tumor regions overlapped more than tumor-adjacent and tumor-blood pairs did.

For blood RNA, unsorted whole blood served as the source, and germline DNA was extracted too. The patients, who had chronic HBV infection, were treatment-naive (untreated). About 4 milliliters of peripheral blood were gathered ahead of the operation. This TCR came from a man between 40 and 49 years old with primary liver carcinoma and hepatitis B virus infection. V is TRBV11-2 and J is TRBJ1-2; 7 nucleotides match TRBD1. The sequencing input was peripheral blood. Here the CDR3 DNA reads TGTGCCAGCAGCTTAGTAAGGGAAGGGGGCTACACCTTT. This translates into CASSLVREGGYTF.